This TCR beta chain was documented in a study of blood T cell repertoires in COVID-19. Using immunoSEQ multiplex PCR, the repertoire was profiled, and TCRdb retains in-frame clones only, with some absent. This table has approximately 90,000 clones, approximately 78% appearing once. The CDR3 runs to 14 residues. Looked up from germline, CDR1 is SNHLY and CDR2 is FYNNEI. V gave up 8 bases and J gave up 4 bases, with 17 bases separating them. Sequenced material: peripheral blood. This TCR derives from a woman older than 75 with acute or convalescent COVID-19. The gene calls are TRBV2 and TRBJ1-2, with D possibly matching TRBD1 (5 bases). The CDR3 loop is CASVETAVGYGYTF. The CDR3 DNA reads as TGTGCCAGCGTAGAGACAGCCGTAGGCTATGGCTACACCTTC.